The following is a T cell receptor beta chain sequence with its context. The sample is drawn from a study of blood T cell repertoires in COVID-19. Authors' analysis steps: Amplification with reference gene primers provided the estimates of nucleated cell counts. Here immunoSEQ multiplex PCR was the method, and the copy in TCRdb shows in-frame clones only, minus some. The V and J calls and the clone size are those of that table, but D and trimming were determined from the DNA. This table holds about 300,000 clones, 75% to 95% found once. Germline CDR1 is MRHNA and CDR2 is SNTAGT. CDR3 length equals 14 residues. The V end lost 9 bases, the J end lost 4 bases, and 16 bases lay between the germline ends.

The sample comprised peripheral blood. The J gene is TRBJ2-1, the V gene TRBV6-4; TRBD2 is a possible D gene (6 bases). The source of this sequence is a young woman with COVID-19, enrolled during active disease. Written as DNA, the CDR3 is TGTGCCAGAGGGGCGGGGCTTCCATACAATGAGCAGTTCTTC. Translating it yields CARGAGLPYNEQFF.